The 22 T cell receptor beta chains in this list originate from one sample, sequenced in a study of spatial heterogeneity in lung cancer. TCRdb analysed the 5' RACE reads with MiXCR anew, one entry per CDR3 protein. The table records around 14,000 distinct CDR3 sequences, 3.6% of them present only once. Documented time point: sample taken at primary tumor resection. Sequences were derived from normal lung tissue next to the tumor, sampled at surgery. The receptors stem from a male donor with early-stage non-small cell lung cancer.

In its sample, this clonotype was seen many times. This beta chain came through as a stray read in a library set up for alpha chains, and its size says little. The CDR3 nucleotides are TGCAGCGTTGACACGACAGGGTCGGAAAAACTGTTTTTT. Translated, it gives CSVDTTGSEKLFF. This chain links TRBV29-1 with TRBJ1-4; 7 bases are shared with TRBD1. V gave up 3 bases and J gave up 8 bases; unmatched junction bases: 6. From germline, CDR1 is SQVTM and CDR2 ANQGSEA. The CDR3 runs to 13 residues.

This clonotype was recorded at least ten times. Being off target in a library aimed at alpha chains, this beta chain has a size of little meaning. The DNA of the CDR3 is TGCAGTGCTAGAGATTTCAGGTTCTATGGCTACACCTTC. Translating it yields CSARDFRFYGYTF. This rearrangement joins TRBV20-1 to TRBJ1-2; D is uncertain. Germline loops: CDR1 DFQATT, CDR2 SNEGSKA (reference sequence). V shed 0 bases and J shed 4 bases, with 9 bases lying between them. The CDR3 sequence is 13 residues long.

This clonotype was seen at least ten times. This beta chain is an off-target read within a library intended for alpha chains, so its frequency means little. The chain couples TRBV6-2 or TRBV6-3 to TRBJ1-2, with TRBD1 as a possible D gene (5 bases). V was trimmed by 7 bases and J by 6 bases, leaving 15 bases between them. Germline loops: CDR1 MNHEY, CDR2 SVGEGT. CDR3 length: 13 amino acids. CDR3 coding DNA: TGTGCCAGCACCCAAGACTCGACAGATGGCTACACCTTC. It codes for CASTQDSTDGYTF.

This clonotype was recorded many times. This beta chain represents an off-target read in a library built for alpha chains; its size is of limited meaning. This chain connects TRBV3-1 to TRBJ2-7, with 11 bases that match TRBD2. This CDR3 region has 14 residues. Unmatched junction bases numbered 6, after V lost 4 bases and J lost 7 bases. Germline CDR1 is LGHDT and CDR2 is YNNKEL (reference sequence). The CDR3 here is CASSLAGGLWEQYF. DNA of the CDR3: TGTGCCAGCAGCCTAGCGGGAGGGCTCTGGGAGCAGTACTTC.

The sample holds many counts of this clonotype. This beta chain is an off-target read within a library intended for alpha chains, so its frequency means little. The V call is TRBV7-9, the J call TRBJ2-2; D is uncertain. The CDR3 sequence is 12 residues long. V was pared by 7 bases and J by 7 bases, with 10 bases between. Germline lookup yields CDR1 SEHNR and CDR2 FQNEAQ (reference sequence). CDR3 DNA: TGTGCCAGCACCAGGCAACACGGGGAGCTGTTTTTT. It codes for CASTRQHGELFF. The full variable domain, its missing parts supplied by reference TRBV7-9 and TRBJ2-2, is DTGVSQNPRHKITKRGQNVTFRCDPISEHNRLYWYRQTLGQGPEFLTYFQNEAQLEKSRLLSDRFSAERPKGSFSTLEIQRTEQGDSAMYLCASTRQHGELFFGEGSRLTVL.

There are many counts of this clonotype. For a library built for alpha chains, this beta chain is a stray read; little rests on its size. The chain is built from TRBV7-2 and TRBJ1-2, with a possible D match to TRBD1 (5 bases). The V gene's germline CDR1 is SGHTA and CDR2 FQGNSA. V was cut by 3 bases and J by 4 bases, with 9 bases left in between. This CDR3 contains 13 residues. The CDR3 is CASSFDSFYGYTF. The CDR3 nucleotides are TGTGCCAGCAGCTTCGACAGTTTCTATGGCTACACCTTC.

In its sample, this clonotype was seen many times. For a library built for alpha chains, this beta chain is a stray read; little rests on its size. The chain combines TRBV4-2 with TRBJ2-5, with D perhaps matching TRBD1 or TRBD2 (6 bases each). Trimming pared 3 bases from V and 1 base from J, leaving 12 bases between. The germline V gene has CDR1 LGHNA and CDR2 YNFKEQ. The CDR3 sequence is 15 residues long. The CDR3 DNA is TGTGCCAGCAGCCATCTTGAGGGGGGCCAAGAGACCCAGTACTTC. It specifies CASSHLEGGQETQYF.

The sample holds many counts of this clonotype. The library was prepared for alpha chains; this beta chain is a stray read, so its frequency means little. V gene TRBV6-6 combines with J gene TRBJ2-1; no firm D call. Germline V gene lookup returns CDR1 MNHNY and CDR2 SVGAGI (reference sequence). V lost 0 bases and J lost 2, with 11 bases in between. The CDR3 is 16 amino acids. The CDR3 region has the DNA TGTGCCAGCAGTTACTCTGGGCGGAAAACCTACAATGAGCAGTTCTTC. It is translated as CASSYSGRKTYNEQFF.

This clonotype was seen at least ten times. An end of the junction does not agree with germline; a read error may underlie this. Because the library targeted alpha chains, this beta chain is an off-target read whose size means little. The chain uses TRBV28 and TRBJ2-7; D call uncertain. The germline V gene encodes CDR1 MDHEN and CDR2 SYDVKM. The CDR3 spans 14 residues. The CDR3 protein is CASHLRYSSYEQYF. The CDR3 DNA reads TGTGCCAGCCATCTCCGATATAGCTCCTATGAGCAGTACTTC.

There are many counts of this clonotype. Because this beta chain is a stray read in a library intended to capture alpha chains, its abundance should not be given much weight. The rearrangement uses TRBV15 and TRBJ2-1; tentatively, D is TRBD2 (6 bases). Germline CDR1 LNHNV, CDR2 YYDKDF (reference sequence). CDR3 size: 17 residues. V was cut by 0 bases and J by 7 bases, with 19 bases left in between. The CDR3 loop is CATSRDTSLDRENEQFF. In nucleotides, the CDR3 is TGTGCCACCAGCAGAGATACTAGCCTCGATAGGGAGAATGAGCAGTTCTTC. The full variable domain, its missing parts supplied by reference TRBV15 and TRBJ2-1, is DAMVIQNPRYQVTQFGKPVTLSCSQTLNHNVMYWYQQKSSQAPKLLFHYYDKDFNNEADTPDNFQSRRPNTSFCFLDIRSPGLGDTAMYLCATSRDTSLDRENEQFFGPGTRLTVL.

This clonotype was counted ten times or more. Since it is a stray read in a library aimed at alpha chains, this beta chain has a size that is not meaningful. The chain recombines TRBV12-3 or TRBV12-4 with TRBJ1-1; D not certain. Trimming removed 6 bases at V and 12 bases at J, with 20 bases between. This CDR3 is 13 amino acids long. CDR3 bases: TGTGCCAGCAGCCCGCGCATAAAGGGAGTAACTTTCTTT. Its protein is CASSPRIKGVTFF.

This clonotype was recorded many times. The size of this beta chain means little, since it is a stray read in a library made for alpha chains. V is TRBV7-8 and J is TRBJ1-1, with 7 bases fitting TRBD1. CDR1 SGHVS and CDR2 FQNEAQ come from the germline V gene. J gave up 0 bases and V 5 bases, and 9 bases lay outside the gene matches. This CDR3 is built from 16 residues. The CDR3: CASSPLTGNMNTEAFF. The CDR3 DNA is TGTGCCAGCAGCCCTTTGACAGGGAACATGAACACTGAAGCTTTCTTT.

This clonotype appeared many times. This beta chain was picked up by a library intended for alpha chains and is off target, so its count carries little meaning. The chain carries TRBV10-3 and TRBJ2-2; D ambiguous. The CDR3 extends over 11 amino acids. Trimming removed 2 bases from V and 5 bases from J, with 0 bases in between. Germline CDR1 is ENHRY and CDR2 is SYGVKD. The CDR3 sequence: CAISETGELFF. The CDR3 DNA reads TGTGCCATCAGTGAGACCGGGGAGCTGTTTTTT.

This clonotype has ten or more counts. This beta chain was picked up by a library intended for alpha chains and is off target, so its count carries little meaning. The chain joins TRBV2 to TRBJ2-7; TRBD1 or TRBD2 may be the D gene (6 bases each). V gave up 3 bases and J gave up 5 bases, with 11 bases separating them. The germline V gene has CDR1 SNHLY and CDR2 FYNNEI. The CDR3 contains 13 residues. CDR3 region: CASSDRGGDEQYF. DNA for the CDR3: TGTGCCAGCAGTGACAGGGGAGGTGACGAGCAGTACTTC.

This clonotype was detected ten times or more. This beta chain is an off-target read within a library intended for alpha chains, so its frequency means little. The rearrangement uses TRBV29-1 and TRBJ2-1; 7 bases align to TRBD2. The junction had 15 bases not matched to a gene; V was cut back by 4 bases and J by 0 bases. This CDR3 is 18 amino acids long. Germline V lookup: CDR1 SQVTM, CDR2 ANQGSEA. The CDR3, as DNA: TGCAGCGTTGCTTGGGGTACCGGGAGGCCCCGCTCCTACAATGAGCAGTTCTTC. The encoded protein is CSVAWGTGRPRSYNEQFF.

This clonotype has ten or more counts. This beta chain was picked up by a library intended for alpha chains and is off target, so its count carries little meaning. This chain links TRBV12-3 or TRBV12-4 with TRBJ1-1, with 10 bases aligning to TRBD1. This CDR3 region has 15 residues. After removal of 7 bases from V and 0 bases from J, the junction contained 5 bases not matched to a gene. The CDR3 is CASTKDRGLNTEAFF. In nucleotides, the CDR3 is TGTGCCAGCACAAAGGACAGGGGGTTGAACACTGAAGCTTTCTTT.

In this sample, this clonotype turned up many times. A library made for alpha chains picked up this beta chain off target, so its size means little. The chain combines TRBV4-1 with TRBJ1-1, with D hard to call. Trimming took 0 bases from V and 5 from J, leaving 10 bases between them. CDR3 size: 14 residues. Germline V gene sequence: CDR1 MGHRA, CDR2 YSYEKL. The CDR3 sequence is CASSQEEGWTEAFF. The CDR3 DNA is TGCGCCAGCAGCCAAGAGGAGGGTTGGACTGAAGCTTTCTTT.

This clonotype was seen at least ten times. This beta chain is off target for a library built for alpha chains, so its abundance means little. The chain joins TRBV7-2 to TRBJ1-5; 8 nucleotides align to TRBD1. The CDR3 is made up of 14 amino acids. Trimming cost V 3 bases and J 7 bases; bases outside gene matches: 5. From germline, CDR1 is SGHTA and CDR2 FQGNSA. The CDR3 coding sequence is TGTGCCAGCAGCTTGGACAGGGTTAACCAGCCCCAGCATTTT. Amino acid sequence: CASSLDRVNQPQHF.

Many counts were recorded for this clonotype. This beta chain is an unintended read in a library built for alpha chains; its size means little. The chain combines TRBV5-6 with TRBJ1-5; D call uncertain. This CDR3 has 15 residues. The germline V and J ends were trimmed by 0 bases and 4 bases, with 11 bases remaining between them. Germline V CDR1 and CDR2: SGHDT, YYEEEE. The CDR3 loop is CASSLGRQRNQPQHF. Written as DNA, the CDR3 is TGTGCCAGCAGCTTGGGGCGGCAGAGAAATCAGCCCCAGCATTTT.

This clonotype has at least ten counts. Because this beta chain is a stray read in a library intended to capture alpha chains, its abundance should not be given much weight. The rearrangement uses TRBV9 and TRBJ2-3; the D is unclear. Germline V gene lookup returns CDR1 SGDLS and CDR2 YYNGEE. The V gene lost 3 bases and the J gene lost 9 bases, with 14 bases spanning the gap. CDR3 length: 13 amino acids. The CDR3, as DNA: TGTGCCAGCAGCGGGCCACAAGGGCCCACGCAGTATTTT. This sequence encodes CASSGPQGPTQYF. The complete variable domain, with remaining parts taken from reference TRBV9 and TRBJ2-3, reads DSGVTQTPKHLITATGQRVTLRCSPRSGDLSVYWYQQSLDQGLQFLIQYYNGEERAKGNILERFSAQQFPDLHSELNLSSLELGDSALYFCASSGPQGPTQYFGPGTRLTVL.

This clonotype was seen ten or more times. In a library made to pick up alpha chains, this beta chain is a stray read with a size that means little. The CDR3, as DNA: TGCAGCGTTATTCCCGACTCCTACAATGAGCAGTTCTTC. Encoded protein: CSVIPDSYNEQFF. The chain joins TRBV29-1 to TRBJ2-1, with D hard to call. This CDR3 has 13 residues. Trimming removed 5 bases from V and 0 bases from J, with 8 bases in between. Germline V gene data show CDR1 as SQVTM and CDR2 as ANQGSEA.

There are many counts of this clonotype. This beta chain is an off-target read within a library intended for alpha chains, so its frequency means little. The rearrangement links TRBV5-1 to TRBJ2-5; D perhaps matches TRBD2 (5 bases). This CDR3 is 14 amino acids long. Germline V gene sequence: CDR1 SGHRS, CDR2 YFSETQ. Trimming shortened V by 0 bases and J by 1 base, and 7 bases separated the two germline ends. CDR3 sequence: CASSLAGSQETQYF. As DNA, the CDR3 is TGCGCCAGCAGCTTGGCTGGGAGCCAAGAGACCCAGTACTTC.